The T cell receptor (beta chain) described here comes from a study of cytomegalovirus exposure and HLA in healthy donors. Primers included in the PCR were 60 Vbeta and 13 Jbeta primers. The protocol was immunoSEQ multiplex PCR, while the TCRdb copy is restricted to in-frame clones and leaves out a portion. The repertoire holds hundreds of thousands of clones, with roughly 88% as singletons. As regards this clone: Its specificity is not known.

Study findings and constraints: V- and J-gene trimming of TCR beta was linked (in a later analysis) to a missense DCLRE1C variant. In an earlier analysis, productive rearrangement rates for most beta V segments clustered near 87% or 30%. Later analysis suggested links between common viral pathogens and several top significant clusters.

This CDR3 contains 14 residues. Germline CDR1 is ENHRY and CDR2 is SYGVKD. Trimming took 3 bases from V and 5 from J, leaving 14 bases between them. The TCR sequence derives from a boy aged 2 to 10 in good health and CMV-seronegative. The chain joins TRBV10-3 to TRBJ2-7; maybe TRBD2 (5 bases). Sequencing input: PBMCs. In DNA, the CDR3 is TGTGCCATCAGTGAAGATAGCGTCCTGGACGAGCAGTACTTC. It codes for CAISEDSVLDEQYF.